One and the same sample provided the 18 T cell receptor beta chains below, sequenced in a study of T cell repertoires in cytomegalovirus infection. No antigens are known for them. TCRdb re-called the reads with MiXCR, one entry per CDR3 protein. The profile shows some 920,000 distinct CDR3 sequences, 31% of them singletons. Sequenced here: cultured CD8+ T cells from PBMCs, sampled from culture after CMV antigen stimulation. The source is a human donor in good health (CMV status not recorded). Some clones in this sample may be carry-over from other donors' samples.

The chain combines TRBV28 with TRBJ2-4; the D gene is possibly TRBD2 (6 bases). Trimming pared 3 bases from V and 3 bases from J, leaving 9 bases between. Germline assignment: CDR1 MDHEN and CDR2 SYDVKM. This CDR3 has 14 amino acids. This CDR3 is CASSFQAGKNIQYF. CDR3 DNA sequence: TGTGCCAGCAGTTTCCAAGCGGGCAAAAACATTCAGTACTTC.

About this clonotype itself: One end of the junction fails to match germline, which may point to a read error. CDR3 loop: CASSDAGDRGHGELFF. The CDR3 DNA reads TGTGCTAGCAGCGACGCGGGCGACAGGGGGCACGGGGAGCTGTTTTTT. This chain links TRBV7-7 with TRBJ2-2; TRBD1 agrees at 10 bases. The CDR3 has 16 residues. Germline values: CDR1 SSHAT, CDR2 FNYEAQ (reference sequence).

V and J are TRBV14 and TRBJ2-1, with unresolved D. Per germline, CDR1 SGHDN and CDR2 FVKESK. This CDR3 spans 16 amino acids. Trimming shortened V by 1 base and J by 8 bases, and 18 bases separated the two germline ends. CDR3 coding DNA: TGTGCCAGCAGCCAAGTTACGTCAGCCCCGGGCGATGAGCAGTTCTTC. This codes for CASSQVTSAPGDEQFF.

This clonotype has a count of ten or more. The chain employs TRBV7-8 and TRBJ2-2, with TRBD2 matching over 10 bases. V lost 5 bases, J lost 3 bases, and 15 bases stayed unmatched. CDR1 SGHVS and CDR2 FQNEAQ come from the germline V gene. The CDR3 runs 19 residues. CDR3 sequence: CASSDGSSGGTGDTGELFF. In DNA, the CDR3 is TGTGCCAGCAGCGACGGGTCTAGCGGGGGAACCGGGGACACCGGGGAGCTGTTTTTT. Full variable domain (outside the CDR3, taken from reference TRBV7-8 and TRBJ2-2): GAGVSQSPRYKVAKRGQDVALRCDPISGHVSLFWYQQALGQGPEFLTYFQNEAQLDKSGLPSDRFFAERPEGSVSTLKIQRTQQEDSAVYLCASSDGSSGGTGDTGELFFGEGSRLTVL.

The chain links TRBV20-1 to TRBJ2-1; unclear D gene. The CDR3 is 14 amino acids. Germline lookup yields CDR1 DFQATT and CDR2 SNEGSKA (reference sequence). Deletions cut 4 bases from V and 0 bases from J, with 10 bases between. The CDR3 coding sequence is TGCAGTGCTATTCCGTCGAGCTCCTACAATGAGCAGTTCTTC. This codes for CSAIPSSSYNEQFF.

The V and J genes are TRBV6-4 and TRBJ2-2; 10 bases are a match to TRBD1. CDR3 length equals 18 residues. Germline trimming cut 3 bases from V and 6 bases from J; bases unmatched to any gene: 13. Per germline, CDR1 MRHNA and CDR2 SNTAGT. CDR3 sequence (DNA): TGTGCCAGCAGTGAAAGACAGGGGGCAAGCGACGTTCCCGGGGAGCTGTTTTTT. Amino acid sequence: CASSERQGASDVPGELFF.

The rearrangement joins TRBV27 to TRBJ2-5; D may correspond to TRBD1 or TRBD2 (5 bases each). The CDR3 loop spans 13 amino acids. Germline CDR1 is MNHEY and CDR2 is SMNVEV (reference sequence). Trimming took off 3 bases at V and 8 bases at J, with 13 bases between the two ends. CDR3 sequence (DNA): TGTGCCAGCAGTTTGGGGCCCCGGGGAACCCAGTACTTC. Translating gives CASSLGPRGTQYF.

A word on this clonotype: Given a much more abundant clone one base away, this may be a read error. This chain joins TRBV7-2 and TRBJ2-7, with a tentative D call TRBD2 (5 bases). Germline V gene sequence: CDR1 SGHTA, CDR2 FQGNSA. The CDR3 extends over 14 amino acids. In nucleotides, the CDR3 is TGTGCCAGCAGCTTAGCGCCGGGGTCCCACGAGCAGTGCGTC. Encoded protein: CASSLAPGSHEQCV.

CDR3 in amino acids: CASSYDYDSLGIMGNQPQHF. Here the CDR3 DNA reads TGTGCCAGCAGTTACGATTATGACAGTCTCGGAATAATGGGCAATCAGCCCCAGCATTTT. The V gene is TRBV6-6, the J gene TRBJ1-5; a possible D gene is TRBD1 (5 bases). The V end was cut by 2 bases, the J end by 2 bases, with 25 bases between. Germline loops: CDR1 MNHNY, CDR2 SVGAGI (reference sequence). The CDR3 is made up of 20 amino acids.

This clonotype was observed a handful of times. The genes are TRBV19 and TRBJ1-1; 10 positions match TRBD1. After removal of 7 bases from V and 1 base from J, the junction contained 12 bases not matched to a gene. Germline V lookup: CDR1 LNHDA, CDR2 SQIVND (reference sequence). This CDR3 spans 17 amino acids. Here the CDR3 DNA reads TGTGCCAGTATAGAGAGTGGGGACAGGGGACAGAACACTGAAGCTTTCTTT. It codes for CASIESGDRGQNTEAFF.

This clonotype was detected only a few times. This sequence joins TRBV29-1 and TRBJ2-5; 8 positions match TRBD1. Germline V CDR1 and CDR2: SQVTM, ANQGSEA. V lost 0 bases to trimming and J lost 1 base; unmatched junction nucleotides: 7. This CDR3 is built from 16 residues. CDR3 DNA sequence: TGCAGCGTTGAAGATCTTACAGGGGGAGTCCAAGAGACCCAGTACTTC. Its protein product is CSVEDLTGGVQETQYF.

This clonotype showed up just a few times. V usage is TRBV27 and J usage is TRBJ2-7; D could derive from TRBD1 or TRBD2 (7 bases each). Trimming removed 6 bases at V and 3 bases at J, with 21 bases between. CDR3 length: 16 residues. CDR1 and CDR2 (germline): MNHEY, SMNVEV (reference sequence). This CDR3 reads CASSPGGGGLDYEQYF. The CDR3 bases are TGTGCCAGCAGCCCAGGGGGGGGAGGGTTGGACTACGAGCAGTACTTC.

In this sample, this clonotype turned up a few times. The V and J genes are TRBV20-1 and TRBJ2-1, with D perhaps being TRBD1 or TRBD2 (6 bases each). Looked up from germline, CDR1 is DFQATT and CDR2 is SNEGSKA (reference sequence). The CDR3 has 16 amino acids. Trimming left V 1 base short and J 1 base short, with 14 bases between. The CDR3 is CSARVMEGTSYNEQFF. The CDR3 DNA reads TGCAGTGCTAGAGTTATGGAGGGGACATCCTACAATGAGCAGTTCTTC.

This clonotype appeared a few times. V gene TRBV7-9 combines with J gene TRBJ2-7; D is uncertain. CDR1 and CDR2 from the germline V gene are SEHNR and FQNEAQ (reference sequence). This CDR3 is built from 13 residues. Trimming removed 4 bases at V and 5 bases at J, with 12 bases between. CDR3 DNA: TGTGCCAGCAGCTCACGTATGGAAGACGAGCAGTACTTC. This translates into CASSSRMEDEQYF. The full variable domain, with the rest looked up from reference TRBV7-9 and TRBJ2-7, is DTGVSQNPRHKITKRGQNVTFRCDPISEHNRLYWYRQTLGQGPEFLTYFQNEAQLEKSRLLSDRFSAERPKGSFSTLEIQRTEQGDSAMYLCASSSRMEDEQYFGPGTRLTVT.

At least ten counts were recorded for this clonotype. CDR3 sequence (DNA): TGTGCCAGCAGCACAGAACTAGCGGGGGGCACAGATACGCAGTATTTT. The encoded protein is CASSTELAGGTDTQYF. The rearrangement joins TRBV6-1 to TRBJ2-3; 11 nucleotides line up with TRBD2. CDR1 and CDR2 (germline): MNHNS, SASEGT. The CDR3 is 16 amino acids. Germline trimming cut 6 bases from V and 1 base from J; bases unmatched to any gene: 6.

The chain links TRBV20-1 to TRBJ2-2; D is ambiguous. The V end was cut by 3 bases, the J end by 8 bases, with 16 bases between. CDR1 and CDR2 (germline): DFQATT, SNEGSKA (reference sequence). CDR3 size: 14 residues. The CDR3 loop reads CSASPNYTGGELFF. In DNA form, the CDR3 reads TGCAGTGCTAGCCCCAACTATACTGGTGGGGAGCTGTTTTTT.

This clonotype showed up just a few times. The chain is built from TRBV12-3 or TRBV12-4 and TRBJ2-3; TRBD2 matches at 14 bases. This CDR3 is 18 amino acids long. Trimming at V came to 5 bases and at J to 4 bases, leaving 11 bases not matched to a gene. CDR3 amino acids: CASSPQLRLAGGADTQYF. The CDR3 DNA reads TGTGCCAGCAGTCCTCAACTTCGACTAGCGGGGGGGGCAGATACGCAGTATTTT.

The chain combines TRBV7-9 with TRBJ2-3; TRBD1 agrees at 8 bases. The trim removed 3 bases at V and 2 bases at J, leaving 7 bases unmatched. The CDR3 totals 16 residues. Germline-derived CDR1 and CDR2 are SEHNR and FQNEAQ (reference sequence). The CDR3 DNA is TGTGCCAGCAGCTTCGCGGACAGGGACATCACAGATACGCAGTATTTT. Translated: CASSFADRDITDTQYF.